Listed below are T cell receptor beta chains from one sample, sequenced in a study of blood T cells in healthy people across ages. TCRdb reprocessed the 5' RACE reads via MiXCR and lists one record per CDR3 protein. Of 1.2 million to 1.5 million distinct CDR3 sequences listed, approximately 63% are singletons. Specimen: blood. These receptors were collected from a man aged 18 to 30 in good health. The CDR3 runs from the conserved cysteine through the conserved F or W. D genes are given only for firm matches. Size tells how often a clone was seen (once, few, many) or the class of an expanded clone, and some rows leave it out.

d_call,clone_size,v_call,j_call,cdr3_nt,cdr3_aa
.,once,TRBV27,TRBJ1-4,TGTGCCAGCAGTTTAAGACAGGACCTAACTAATGAAAAACTGTTTTTT,CASSLRQDLTNEKLFF
.,.,TRBV7-9,TRBJ2-5,TGTGCCAGCAGCTTAGACCCCAATAGAAGAGAGCAGTACTTC,CASSLDPNRREQYF
.,.,TRBV4-1,TRBJ2-7,TGCGCCAGCAGCCAAGCAGGGATCAACCTTTCCGAGCAGTACTTC,CASSQAGINLSEQYF
.,.,TRBV20-1,TRBJ2-7,TGCAGTGCTAGAGCCGTCTACGAGCAGTACTTC,CSARAVYEQYF
.,once,TRBV5-6,TRBJ2-4,TGTGCCAGCAGCCAAAAACAGGTCCTAAACATTCAGTACTTC,CASSQKQVLNIQYF
.,.,TRBV20-1,TRBJ1-2,TGCAGTGCTAGAGATACTGGGGGGAAAGCTAACTATGGCTACACCTTC,CSARDTGGKANYGYTF
.,.,TRBV3-1,TRBJ2-4,TGTGCCAGCAGCCAAGTCTTCGGGGTGGAGTACTTC,CASSQVFGVEYF
TRBD1,.,TRBV6-2/TRBV6-3,TRBJ2-5,TGTGCCAGCAGCCCCGGGACAGGGAGGTTTTTTCAGTACTTC,CASSPGTGRFFQYF
.,.,TRBV29-1,TRBJ2-3,TGCAGCGTTGGTTTCACAGATACGCAGTATTTT,CSVGFTDTQYF
.,.,TRBV6-1,TRBJ1-2,TGTGCCAGCAGTGAAATGGGAGGTTCCTATGGCTACACCTTC,CASSEMGGSYGYTF
TRBD1,few,TRBV12-3/TRBV12-4,TRBJ1-1,TGTGCCAGCAGTTTTCGGCAGGGGGGCACTGAAGCTTTCTTT,CASSFRQGGTEAFF
TRBD2,.,TRBV6-6,TRBJ2-7,TGTGCCAGCAGTTCTACGGGAGGGACACACTACGAGCAGTACTTC,CASSSTGGTHYEQYF
.,few,TRBV5-1,TRBJ2-1,TGCGCCAGCAGCTTGCTCGCTAGCGATGAGCAGTTCTTC,CASSLLASDEQFF
.,.,TRBV20-1,TRBJ2-4,TGCAGTGCTAGAGATTTCGGGGGAGCCAAAAACATTCAGTACTTC,CSARDFGGAKNIQYF
TRBD1,few,TRBV10-3,TRBJ2-4,TGTGCCATCAGTGAGGACAGGGGGGACATTCAGTACTTC,CAISEDRGDIQYF
.,.,TRBV2,TRBJ1-1,TGTGCCAGCAGTGACAGGGAGGTTAAAGCTTTCTTT,CASSDREVKAFF